Listed below are T cell receptor beta chains from one sample, sequenced in a study of CXCR3-negative and CXCR3-positive naive CD8 T cells. TCRdb reprocessed the 5' RACE reads and keeps a single row for each CDR3 protein, giving no DNA. The listing contains about 6,200 distinct CDR3 sequences. Material for sequencing was naive CXCR3+ CD8+ T cells from blood. All receptors derive from a human donor in good health. Some clones in this sample may be carry-over from other donors' samples. CDR3s include the opening cysteine and the closing phenylalanine or tryptophan. The size of a clone is reported for some rows only, either as once, few or many, or as a class for expanded clones.

>TRBV7-9|TRBJ2-1|NA
CASSKGRNEQFF
>TRBV12-3/TRBV12-4|TRBJ1-1|medium-sized
CASSFAGGGYAEAFF
>TRBV29-1|TRBJ2-5|medium-sized
CSVNDGRGPEETQYF
>TRBV5-1|TRBJ2-1|NA
CASSLAGNEQFF
>TRBV9|TRBJ2-1|medium-sized
CASSRDNRESEQFF
>TRBV27|TRBJ2-2|medium-sized
CASSKGTQNTGELFF
>TRBV6-5|TRBJ1-2|NA
CASSATGGSYGYTF
>TRBV4-1|TRBJ1-1|medium-sized
CASSHPQENTEAFF
>TRBV4-3|TRBJ1-5|NA
CASSQERQGSQPQHF
>TRBV29-1|TRBJ2-1|medium-sized
CSVDGNSYNEQFF